One sample yielded the 11 T cell receptor beta chains listed below, sequenced in a study of T cell repertoires in cytomegalovirus infection. TCRdb redid the calling of the reads with MiXCR, one entry per CDR3 protein. The data show fewer than 550,000 distinct CDR3 sequences, approximately 32% seen once. Sequenced material: PBMCs. The receptors derive from a human donor in good health (CMV status not recorded). Some clones in this sample may be carry-over from other donors' samples.

This clonotype was recorded a few times. CDR3 region: CASSSGQLAYGYTF. CDR3 DNA sequence: TGTGCCAGCAGCTCGGGGCAGTTGGCCTATGGCTACACCTTC. The chain joins TRBV11-2 to TRBJ1-2; the D gene is possibly TRBD1 (5 bases). V lost 4 bases and J 4 bases, leaving 13 bases between the germline ends. The CDR3 sequence is 14 residues long. Germline assignment: CDR1 SGHAT and CDR2 FQNNGV.

Note on this clonotype: Being one base from a much bigger clone, this may be a read error. The J gene is TRBJ1-6, the V gene TRBV7-2; maybe TRBD1 (6 bases). The CDR3 has 14 amino acids. Germline values: CDR1 SGHTA, CDR2 FQGNSA. The germline V and J ends were trimmed by 8 bases and 5 bases, with 13 bases remaining between them. The CDR3 region is CASGEGGNNSPLHF. CDR3 DNA sequence: TGTGCCAGCGGCGAGGGGGGGAATAATTCACCCCTCCACTTT. The entire variable domain, with the rest obtained from reference TRBV7-2 and TRBJ1-6, is as follows: GAGVSQSPSNKVTEKGKDVELRCDPISGHTALYWYRQSLGQGLEFLIYFQGNSAPDKSGLPSDRFSAERTGGSVSTLTIQRTQQEDSAVYLCASGEGGNNSPLHFGNGTRLTVT.

This clonotype was seen only a few times. The chain uses TRBV12-3 or TRBV12-4 and TRBJ1-5; D ambiguous. This CDR3 spans 13 amino acids. Trimming took 3 bases from V and 3 from J, leaving 6 bases between them. CDR3 in amino acids: CASSFYTNQPQHF. The CDR3 DNA reads TGTGCCAGCAGTTTCTACACCAATCAGCCCCAGCATTTT.

The V gene is TRBV20-1, the J gene TRBJ2-2, with 8 bases lining up with TRBD1. The CDR3 consists of 14 residues. CDR1 is DFQATT and CDR2 is SNEGSKA in the germline V gene (reference sequence). The V and J ends lost 3 bases and 4 bases, in that order; junction bases with no gene match: 4. The CDR3 region has the DNA TGCAGTGCTAGCCGGACAGGGACCACCGGGGAGCTGTTTTTT. This sequence encodes CSASRTGTTGELFF.

This clonotype was observed a few times. The chain recombines TRBV5-1 with TRBJ2-1, with 7 bases aligning to TRBD1. CDR1 and CDR2 from the germline V gene are SGHRS and YFSETQ. This CDR3 is 15 amino acids long. V was pared by 3 bases and J by 1 base, with 4 bases of the junction left unmatched. CDR3 coding DNA: TGCGCCAGCAGCTCAGGGGGTTATTCCTACAATGAGCAGTTCTTC. Translating gives CASSSGGYSYNEQFF. The variable domain in full, completed from reference TRBV5-1 and TRBJ2-1, reads KAGVTQTPRYLIKTRGQQVTLSCSPISGHRSVSWYQQTPGQGLQFLFEYFSETQRNKGNFPGRFSGRQFSNSRSEMNVSTLELGDSALYLCASSSGGYSYNEQFFGPGTRLTVL.

This clonotype appeared a few times. V gene TRBV7-9 combines with J gene TRBJ1-2, with D unresolved. This CDR3 has 15 residues. The germline gives CDR1 SEHNR, CDR2 FQNEAQ (reference sequence). V lost 5 bases and J 8 bases, leaving 21 bases between the germline ends. The CDR3: CASSQPGDSFDGYTF. CDR3 nucleotide sequence: TGTGCCAGCAGCCAACCCGGAGATTCTTTCGACGGCTACACCTTC.

The chain recombines TRBV7-2 with TRBJ2-3; D not certain. The CDR3 is 18 amino acids. The germline V gene encodes CDR1 SGHTA and CDR2 FQGNSA. V lost 3 bases and J 2 bases, leaving 21 bases between the germline ends. CDR3 sequence: CASSFLPPRTDSTDTQYF. The CDR3 DNA reads as TGTGCCAGCAGCTTCCTACCCCCGAGGACCGACTCCACAGATACGCAGTATTTT.

This clonotype appeared many times. The V call is TRBV7-9, the J call TRBJ2-7; TRBD1 matches at 8 bases. The CDR3 runs to 14 residues. V dropped 4 bases and J dropped 1; count of bases not matched to a gene: 3. CDR1 and CDR2 (germline): SEHNR, FQNEAQ (reference sequence). CDR3 sequence reads: CASSSWDRSYEQYF. The DNA of the CDR3 is TGTGCCAGCAGCTCCTGGGACAGGTCCTACGAGCAGTACTTC.

This clonotype was counted only a few times. The rearrangement links TRBV7-6 to TRBJ1-1; a weak D match, TRBD1 (5 bases). Looked up from germline, CDR1 is SGHVS and CDR2 is FNYEAQ. The CDR3 runs to 13 residues. V was shortened by 8 bases and J by 4 bases, with 14 bases between the two germline ends. CDR3 sequence (DNA): TGTGCCAGCGTGACAGTTGGAGGCACTGAAGCTTTCTTT. Translated, it gives CASVTVGGTEAFF.

The chain has TRBV7-8 and TRBJ1-5; D gene ambiguous. Germline CDR1 reads SGHVS; CDR2 reads FQNEAQ. This CDR3 comprises 15 residues. V was cut by 2 bases and J by 2 bases, with 10 bases left in between. CDR3 protein: CASSLSGFGNQPQHF. Here the CDR3 DNA reads TGTGCCAGCAGCTTATCTGGGTTTGGCAATCAGCCCCAGCATTTT.

The chain has TRBV20-1 and TRBJ1-5, with a weak D call TRBD1 (5 bases). The V gene lost 1 base and the J gene lost 5 bases, with 9 bases spanning the gap. The CDR3 consists of 13 residues. Germline V CDR1 and CDR2: DFQATT, SNEGSKA (reference sequence). The CDR3 sequence is CSARVTEDQPQHF. In nucleotides, the CDR3 is TGCAGTGCTAGAGTGACAGAAGATCAGCCCCAGCATTTT.